A selection of T cell receptor beta chains follows, all from one sample in a study of T-cell reconstitution after alpha-beta-depleted transplantation in children. TCRdb re-called the PCR reads with MiXCR, one entry per CDR3 protein. This table holds some 240,000 distinct CDR3 sequences, about 8.8% found once. The specimen was PBMCs from the stem cell graft donor, collected from the stem cell graft. The receptors originated from a human donor who donated a stem cell graft to a child with SCID. Each CDR3 is given with its conserved first and last residue. The D gene is left open where the match is weak. A row's size may be missing; if present it is once, few, many or a size class.

TRBJ2-7	.	many	TRBV4-1	TGCGCCAGCAGCCAAGTGGTGGGCCCCTACGAGCAGTACTTC	CASSQVVGPYEQYF
TRBJ2-2	.	.	TRBV5-1	TGCGCCAGCAGCTCACAGGGTACCGGGGAGCTGTCTTTT	CASSSQGTGELSF
TRBJ1-3	.	many	TRBV6-1	TGTGCCAGCAGACCCGGGCCGGGGCCTGGAAACACCATATATTTT	CASRPGPGPGNTIYF
TRBJ1-2	.	many	TRBV5-6	TGTGCCAGCAGCTTGGCCGATGATGCTGGCTACACCTTC	CASSLADDAGYTF
TRBJ2-3	.	many	TRBV25-1	TGTGCCAGCAGTTGGGGACCCCGAGGCACAGATACGCAGTATTTT	CASSWGPRGTDTQYF
TRBJ2-1	TRBD2	many	TRBV24-1	TGTGCCACCAGTGGATCCCAAAGCGGTAGCGGGGCTTACAATGAGCAGTTCTTC	CATSGSQSGSGAYNEQFF
TRBJ1-5	TRBD1	many	TRBV29-1	TGCAGCGTTCGACAGGGCAACCAGCCCCAGCATTTT	CSVRQGNQPQHF
TRBJ1-4	.	many	TRBV28	TGTGCCAGCAGCCCGGCCGGACATAGGGATGAAAAACTGTTTTTT	CASSPAGHRDEKLFF
TRBJ2-1	TRBD2	many	TRBV7-6	TGTGCCAGCAGCGCACTAGCGGGGGCCCCGAGCAATGAGCAGTTCTTC	CASSALAGAPSNEQFF
TRBJ2-2	TRBD2	many	TRBV4-2	TGTGCCAGCAGCCCGGATCTAGCGGGGGGGACGGGCACCGGGGAGCTGTTTTTT	CASSPDLAGGTGTGELFF
TRBJ1-1	.	many	TRBV12-3/TRBV12-4	TGTGCCAGCAGTCCGGGGCCTCGGATAACTGAAGCTTTCTTT	CASSPGPRITEAFF